This is a list of T cell receptor beta chains from one sample in a study of blood T cell repertoires in COVID-19. Some clones are missing from TCRdb's copy, which holds only in-frame ones; the method was immunoSEQ multiplex PCR. The sample has over 120,000 clones, around 86% seen once. Material: peripheral blood. The source is a man aged 50-60 years who had recovered from COVID-19. The conserved cysteine and the conserved F or W are not part of the CDR3 here.

v_gene | CDR3aa
TRBV3-1/TRBV3-2 | ASSARQGRTNEKLF
TRBV2 | ASSYSSVGYEQF
TRBV5-5 | ASSVLGQATNYGYT
TRBV7-2 | ASSLTSGGLSSYEQY
TRBV19 | ASRTSGSTDTQY
TRBV14 | ASSQDPLALWF
TRBV7-8 | ASSTLADYSYEQY
TRBV14 | ASSRPGQANYGYT
TRBV15 | ATSRDRGLYQPQH
TRBV6-5 | ASSYEGRTEAF
TRBV5-4 | ASSAGGYEQY
TRBV2 | ASSEDRNSGNTIY
TRBV19 | ASSDWTSGGHGEQF
TRBV5-1 | ASSLWTGQASGELF
TRBV19 | ASGNRVYSTDTQY
TRBV11-3 | ASSLRPGLAAGSYNEQF
TRBV6-5 | ASSYDVSGNQPQH
TRBV5-6 | ASSLGPGGNSYEQY
TRBV27 | ASSLSSDVGGYGNEQF
TRBV27 | ASSRGQGAKGTEAF
TRBV6-6 | ASNTDRIEKLF
TRBV7-2 | ASSPGGRYGYT
TRBV7-2 | ASSFSTGGGTEAF
TRBV4-1 | ASSQGDRASNEKLF
TRBV3-1/TRBV3-2 | ASSQTGVTEAF
TRBV6-5 | ASSPQGAWTEAF
TRBV13 | ASSLLGTKETQY
TRBV6-5 | ASGRQGNQPQH
TRBV19 | ASSPRSVQNYGYT
TRBV7-9 | ASSSSLGRAGDQPQH
TRBV2 | ASSGDRVIHEQY
TRBV5-1 | ASSFDTYYGYT
TRBV5-5 | ASSFRGNTEAF
TRBV11-2 | ASSLGGGTANEKLF
TRBV5-6 | ASSFLRDRHGLNEQF
TRBV19 | ASSILEGEEQY
TRBV5-7 | ASSSTGYSNQPQH
TRBV25-1 | ASSAGQGPYNEQF
TRBV4-3 | ASSQGLGEETQY
TRBV5-1 | ASSLDRGQETQY
TRBV11-3 | ASSTGLAGATDTQY
TRBV7-9 | ASSLEGDEQY
TRBV6-5 | ASSRGIATEAF
TRBV29-1 | SVRRGTETQY
TRBV10-1 | ASSESSGLAVGETQY
TRBV19 | ASTPGTGYFDEKLF
TRBV4-1 | ASSQERAGAQGANVLT
TRBV7-2 | ASSLDVGAPGELF
TRBV5-1 | ASSLDPGVVGTEAF
TRBV7-9 | ASSLEQNYGYT
TRBV2 | ASSAPRYSNQPQH
TRBV27 | ASVKEGGGNEAF
TRBV6-5 | ASSSPTGGDTTEAF
TRBV27 | ASSPWDRSSSYEQY
TRBV19 | ASSIRTSGDNEQF
TRBV7-2 | ASSLVRHTNYGYT
TRBV3-1/TRBV3-2 | ASSQALTSGGALARNQETQY
TRBV5-1 | ASTSGALRGTDTQY